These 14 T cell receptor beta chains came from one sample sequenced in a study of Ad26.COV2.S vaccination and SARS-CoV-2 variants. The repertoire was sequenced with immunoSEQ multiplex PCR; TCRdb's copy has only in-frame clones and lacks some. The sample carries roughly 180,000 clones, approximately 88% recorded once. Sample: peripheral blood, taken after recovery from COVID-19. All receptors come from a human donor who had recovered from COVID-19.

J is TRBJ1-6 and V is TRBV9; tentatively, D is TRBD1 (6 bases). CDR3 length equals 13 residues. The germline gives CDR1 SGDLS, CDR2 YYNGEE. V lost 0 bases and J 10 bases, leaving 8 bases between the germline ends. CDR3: CASSVGDTSPLHF. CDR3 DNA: TGTGCCAGCAGCGTAGGGGACACCTCACCCCTCCACTTT.

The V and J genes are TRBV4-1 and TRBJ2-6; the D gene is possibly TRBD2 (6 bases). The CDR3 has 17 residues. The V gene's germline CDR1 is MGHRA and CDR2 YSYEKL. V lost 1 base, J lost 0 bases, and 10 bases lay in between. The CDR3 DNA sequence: TGCGCCAGCAGCCAAGCGGGGGAGATCTCTGGGGCCAACGTCCTGACTTTC. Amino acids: CASSQAGEISGANVLTF.

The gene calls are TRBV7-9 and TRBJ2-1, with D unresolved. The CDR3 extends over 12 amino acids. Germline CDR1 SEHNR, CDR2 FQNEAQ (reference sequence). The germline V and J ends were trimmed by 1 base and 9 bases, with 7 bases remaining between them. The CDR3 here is CASSLVPGEQFF. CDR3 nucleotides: TGTGCCAGCAGCTTAGTCCCGGGTGAGCAGTTCTTC.

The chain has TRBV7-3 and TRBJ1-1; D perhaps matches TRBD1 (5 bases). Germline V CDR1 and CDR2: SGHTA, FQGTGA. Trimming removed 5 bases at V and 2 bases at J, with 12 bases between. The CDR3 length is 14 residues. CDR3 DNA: TGTGCCAGCAGCCCGCCAGGGCCAAACACTGAAGCTTTCTTT. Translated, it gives CASSPPGPNTEAFF.

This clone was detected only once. CDR3 DNA sequence: TGTGCCAGCAGCTTACTGCCCAGTTCCGACAATGAGCAGTTCTTC. Its protein is CASSLLPSSDNEQFF. This chain joins TRBV7-3 and TRBJ2-1; D unresolved. Deletions cut 2 bases from V and 5 bases from J, with 13 bases between. CDR1 is SGHTA, CDR2 FQGTGA, per germline. The CDR3 consists of 15 residues.

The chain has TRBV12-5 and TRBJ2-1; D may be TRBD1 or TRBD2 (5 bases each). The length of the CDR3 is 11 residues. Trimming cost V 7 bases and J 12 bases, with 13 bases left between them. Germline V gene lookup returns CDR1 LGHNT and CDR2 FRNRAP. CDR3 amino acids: CASALGEGQFF. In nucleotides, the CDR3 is TGTGCTAGTGCCTTGGGGGAAGGGCAGTTCTTC. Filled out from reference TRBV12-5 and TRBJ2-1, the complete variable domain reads DARVTQTPRHKVTEMGQEVTMRCQPILGHNTVFWYRQTMMQGLELLAYFRNRAPLDDSGMPKDRFSAEMPDATLATLKIQPSEPRDSAVYFCASALGEGQFFGPGTRLTVL.

The CDR3 here is CASSHRQGIEAFF. The CDR3 DNA is TGTGCCAGCAGCCATAGACAGGGGATTGAAGCTTTCTTT. The rearrangement uses TRBV3-1 (or the pseudogene TRBV3-2) and TRBJ1-1; TRBD1 aligns across 8 bases. The germline CDR1 and CDR2 sequences are LGHDT and YNNKEL (reference sequence). The J segment lost 7 bases and the V segment lost 3 bases, leaving 4 bases of the junction unmatched. CDR3 length equals 13 residues.

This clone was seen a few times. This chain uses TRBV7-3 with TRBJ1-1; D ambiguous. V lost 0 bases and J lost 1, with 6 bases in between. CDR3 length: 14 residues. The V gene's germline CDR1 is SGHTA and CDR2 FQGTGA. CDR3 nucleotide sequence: TGTGCCAGCAGCTTAACAAACAGGAACACTGAAGCTTTCTTT. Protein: CASSLTNRNTEAFF.

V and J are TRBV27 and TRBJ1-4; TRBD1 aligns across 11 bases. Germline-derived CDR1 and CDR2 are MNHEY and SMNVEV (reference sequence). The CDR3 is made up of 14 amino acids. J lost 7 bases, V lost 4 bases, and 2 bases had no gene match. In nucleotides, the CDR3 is TGTGCCAGCAGTTCCGGGACAGGGGGTGAAAAACTGTTTTTT. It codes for CASSSGTGGEKLFF. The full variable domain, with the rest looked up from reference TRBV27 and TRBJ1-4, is EAQVTQNPRYLITVTGKKLTVTCSQNMNHEYMSWYRQDPGLGLRQIYYSMNVEVTDKGDVPEGYKVSRKEKRNFPLILESPSPNQTSLYFCASSSGTGGEKLFFGSGTQLSVL.

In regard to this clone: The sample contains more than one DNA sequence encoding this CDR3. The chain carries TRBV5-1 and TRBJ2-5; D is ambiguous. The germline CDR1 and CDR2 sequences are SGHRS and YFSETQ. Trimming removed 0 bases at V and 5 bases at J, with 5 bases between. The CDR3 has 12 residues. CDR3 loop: CASSLVGETQYF. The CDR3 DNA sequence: TGCGCCAGCAGCTTGGTGGGCGAGACCCAGTACTTC. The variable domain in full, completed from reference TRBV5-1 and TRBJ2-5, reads KAGVTQTPRYLIKTRGQQVTLSCSPISGHRSVSWYQQTPGQGLQFLFEYFSETQRNKGNFPGRFSGRQFSNSRSEMNVSTLELGDSALYLCASSLVGETQYFGPGTRLLVL.

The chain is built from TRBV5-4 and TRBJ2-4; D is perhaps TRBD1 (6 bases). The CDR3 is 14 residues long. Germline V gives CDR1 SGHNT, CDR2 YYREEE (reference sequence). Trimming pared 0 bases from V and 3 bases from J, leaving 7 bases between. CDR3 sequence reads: CASSLGDIKNIQYF. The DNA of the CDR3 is TGTGCCAGCAGCTTGGGGGACATCAAAAACATTCAGTACTTC.

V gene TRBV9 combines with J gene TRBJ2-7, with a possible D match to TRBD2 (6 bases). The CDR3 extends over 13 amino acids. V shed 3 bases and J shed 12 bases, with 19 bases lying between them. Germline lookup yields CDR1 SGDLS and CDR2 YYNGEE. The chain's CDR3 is CASSARERAPGYF. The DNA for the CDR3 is TGTGCCAGCAGCGCCCGAGAGCGGGCCCCGGGGTACTTC.

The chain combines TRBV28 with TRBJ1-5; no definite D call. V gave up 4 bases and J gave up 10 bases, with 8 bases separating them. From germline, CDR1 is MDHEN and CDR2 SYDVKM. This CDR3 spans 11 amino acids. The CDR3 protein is CASSSPGPQHF. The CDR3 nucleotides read TGTGCCAGCAGTTCCCCCGGACCCCAGCATTTT. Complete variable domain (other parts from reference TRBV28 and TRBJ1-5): DVKVTQSSRYLVKRTGEKVFLECVQDMDHENMFWYRQDPGLGLRLIYFSYDVKMKEKGDIPEGYSVSREKKERFSLILESASTNQTSMYLCASSSPGPQHFGDGTRLSIL.

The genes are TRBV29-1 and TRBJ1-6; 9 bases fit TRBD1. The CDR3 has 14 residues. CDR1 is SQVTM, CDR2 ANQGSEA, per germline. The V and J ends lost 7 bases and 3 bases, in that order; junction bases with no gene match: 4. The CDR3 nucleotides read TGCAGCGCCAGACAGGGGGACTATAATTCACCCCTCCACTTT. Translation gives CSARQGDYNSPLHF.